This T cell receptor (beta chain) was obtained from a study of T cell responses to AZD1222 COVID-19 vaccine. Sequencing used immunoSEQ multiplex PCR; TCRdb keeps in-frame clones, though not all of them. The sample carries roughly 84,000 clones, around 88% recorded once. Turning to this clone: What it binds is not known.

Study-wide results and limits: Increases in Spike-specific TCR breadth and depth were seen after two AZD1222 doses. Reportedly, nearly half of unique spike TCRs recognized epitopes outside B.1.351/B.1.1.7 mutations. Donors were largely white British and mainly female; clonal diversity was possibly underestimated. Sampling that yielded the repertoires occurred only after the peak T cell response.

This TCR was sampled from an adult who received the AZD1222 COVID-19 vaccine. The sequencing used peripheral blood, collected 28 days after the second AZD1222 dose.

The CDR3 sequence is CASSPRGGGALNTEAFF. CDR3 sequence (DNA): TGTGCCAGCAGCCCGCGGGGCGGCGGGGCCTTGAACACTGAAGCTTTCTTT. The chain combines TRBV9 with TRBJ1-1; weak D call: TRBD1 (5 bases). Deletions cut 4 bases from V and 0 bases from J, with 19 bases between. The CDR3 consists of 17 residues. CDR1 is SGDLS, CDR2 YYNGEE, per germline.